Below, one T cell receptor beta chain is given with its context. What it binds is unknown. The method was immunoSEQ multiplex PCR; TCRdb's version includes in-frame clones alone and lacks a portion of them. Of about 46,000 clones in the sample, 84% were seen once. The data are from a study of OX40 agonist ivuxolimab in advanced cancers. The overall study: The group had a mean age of around 64 years, ranged from 23 to 79, and was roughly 83% male. Patients achieving partial responses numbered three: one hepatocellular carcinoma case and two cutaneous melanoma cases.

Study results and limitations: The 0.1-3.0 mg/kg partial responders had among the lowest clonal expansion. The CD4+ and CD8+ T cells in the blood had expanded clonally by week 6 at 0.1 to 3.0 mg/kg.

In germline, CDR1 is SGHRS, CDR2 YFSETQ. The CDR3 is made up of 14 amino acids. Between the trimmed V and J ends, which lost 0 bases and 0 bases, there was a span of 5 bases. This TCR came from an adult with an advanced solid tumor such as melanoma, head and neck, liver or kidney cancer. The material sequenced was CD4+ or CD8+ T cells sorted from blood, taken in a trial of the OX40 agonist ivuxolimab. The chain recombines TRBV5-1 with TRBJ2-3; D gene uncertain. The chain's CDR3 is CASSLVQSTDTQYF. Written as DNA, the CDR3 is TGCGCCAGCAGCTTGGTTCAAAGCACAGATACGCAGTATTTT.